This T cell receptor beta chain was sequenced during a study of Graves' ophthalmopathy and Graves' hyperthyroidism. The sequenced template was RNA, covering the TCR beta CDR3 region. First-round RT-PCR employed HTBI primers, with a second-round multiplex PCR after it. TCRdb re-analysed the multiplex PCR reads in MiXCR, keeping a single row per CDR3 protein. In the table there are about 620,000 distinct CDR3 sequences, about a fifth of which are singletons. A diagnosis was made from clinical symptoms together with serum thyroxine, TRAb, thyroid ultrasound and orbital computed tomography. V was trimmed by 5 bases and J by 0 bases, leaving 5 bases between them. CDR1 is GTSNPN, CDR2 SVGIG, per germline (reference sequence). This CDR3 has 11 amino acids. This clonotype turned up a few times.

Sequenced input: peripheral blood. This sequence originates from a woman aged 18 to 35 with stable Graves' hyperthyroidism. Some clones in this sample may be carry-over from other donors' samples. The J gene is TRBJ2-7, the V gene TRBV30; no clear D gene. CDR3 sequence (DNA): TGTGCCTGGGGGGACTCCTACGAGCAGTACTTC. This encodes CAWGDSYEQYF. The full variable domain, with the rest looked up from reference TRBV30 and TRBJ2-7, is SQTIHQWPATLVQPVGSPLSLECTVEGTSNPNLYWYRQAAGRGLQLLFYSVGIGQISSEVPQNLSASRPQDRQFILSSKKLLLSDSGFYLCAWGDSYEQYFGPGTRLTVT.